These 26 T cell receptor beta chains came from one sample sequenced in a study of T cells after yellow fever vaccination. Each CDR3 protein gets one entry after TCRdb re-called the 5' RACE reads with MiXCR. Among some 340,000 distinct CDR3 sequences listed, approximately 4% were seen once. This specimen was PBMCs, taken 5 days after the yellow fever booster vaccination. The receptors derive from a man aged 18 to 35 who received the YFV17D yellow fever vaccine.

The DNA of the CDR3 is TGTGCCAGCAGCTTAGAACCACCGGGACTAGCACGCTACAATGAGCAGTTCTTC. Its translation: CASSLEPPGLARYNEQFF. V and J are TRBV7-6 and TRBJ2-1; 9 bases are a match to TRBD2. Trimming took 1 base from V and 3 from J; bases not matched to a gene: 10. The CDR3 sequence is 18 residues long. Germline lookup yields CDR1 SGHVS and CDR2 FNYEAQ.

This clonotype was seen ten or more times. The chain combines TRBV7-9 with TRBJ1-4; D ambiguous. Trimming left V 3 bases short and J 0 bases short, with 5 bases between. The CDR3 runs 14 residues. Germline values: CDR1 SEHNR, CDR2 FQNEAQ (reference sequence). CDR3 nucleotide sequence: TGTGCCAGCAGCTTCCCACCAACTAATGAAAAACTGTTTTTT. It yields the protein CASSFPPTNEKLFF.

The chain links TRBV7-8 to TRBJ2-2, with 9 positions matching TRBD1. J was trimmed by 3 bases and V by 5 bases; bases with no gene match: 7. This CDR3 region has 16 residues. Germline lookup yields CDR1 SGHVS and CDR2 FQNEAQ. DNA of the CDR3: TGTGCCAGCAGCCCCCGGGACAGGGTCGACACCGGGGAGCTGTTTTTT. Translating gives CASSPRDRVDTGELFF.

This chain connects TRBV23-1 to TRBJ1-5; 10 nucleotides match TRBD1. TRBV23-1 qualifies as an ORF whose function is uncertain. This CDR3 spans 15 amino acids. J gave up 6 bases and V 7 bases, and 9 bases lay outside the gene matches. The CDR3 DNA is TGCGCCAGCAACGAACCGGGACAGGGGACTCAGCCCCAGCATTTT. Protein sequence: CASNEPGQGTQPQHF.

The chain has TRBV2 and TRBJ2-5; D remains unclear. V lost 4 bases and J lost 5, with 11 bases in between. Germline CDR1 and CDR2: SNHLY and FYNNEI. This CDR3 comprises 13 residues. The CDR3 protein is CASSGAVRETQYF. DNA of the CDR3: TGTGCCAGCAGTGGGGCGGTTCGGGAGACCCAGTACTTC.

There are a few counts of this clonotype. V is TRBV10-3 and J is TRBJ1-3; D gene unclear. CDR1 is ENHRY, CDR2 SYGVKD, per germline. The CDR3 totals 15 residues. The V and J ends lost 8 bases and 0 bases respectively, with 14 bases between them. CDR3 sequence (DNA): TGTGCCATCCTTTCCACCGGTCGCTCTGGAAACACCATATATTTT. Residues: CAILSTGRSGNTIYF.

CDR3 amino acids: CATSREGGGYGYTF. The CDR3 region has the DNA TGTGCCACCAGCAGAGAAGGAGGGGGCTATGGCTACACCTTC. The rearrangement uses TRBV15 and TRBJ1-2; D possibly corresponds to TRBD1 (6 bases). Looked up from germline, CDR1 is LNHNV and CDR2 is YYDKDF (reference sequence). With 0 bases removed from V and 4 bases from J, the gap between germline ends came to 9 bases. The CDR3 extends over 14 amino acids.

The chain links TRBV10-1 to TRBJ2-3; tentatively, D is TRBD2 (6 bases). CDR1 is WNHNN and CDR2 is SYGVQD in the germline V gene (reference sequence). This CDR3 region has 13 residues. V lost 10 bases, J lost 5 bases, and 16 bases lay in between. In DNA, the CDR3 is TGCGCCACCCAGGCGGGGCTTGGAGATACGCAGTATTTT. Translating it yields CATQAGLGDTQYF.

This clonotype was seen more than once but under ten times. J is TRBJ1-2 and V is TRBV4-3, with D possibly being TRBD1 (5 bases). V dropped 3 bases and J dropped 9 bases, with 17 bases sitting between them. Germline V lookup: CDR1 LGHNA, CDR2 YSLEER. The CDR3 runs 14 residues. The CDR3 loop reads CASSQEGQGRSYTF. The CDR3 nucleotides read TGCGCCAGCAGCCAGGAGGGGCAGGGAAGAAGCTACACCTTC.

This sequence joins TRBV20-1 and TRBJ1-3; weak D call: TRBD1 (5 bases). Trimming took off 1 base at V and 2 bases at J, with 9 bases between the two ends. CDR1 and CDR2 (germline): DFQATT, SNEGSKA (reference sequence). There are 14 residues in the CDR3. The CDR3 nucleotides are TGCAGTGCTAGAGTCCAGGGAGCTGGAAACACCATATATTTT. Translated: CSARVQGAGNTIYF.

The chain uses TRBV6-5 and TRBJ1-5; D gene uncertain. The CDR3 is 14 amino acids. V was shortened by 2 bases and J by 4 bases, with 9 bases between the two germline ends. Germline loops: CDR1 MNHEY, CDR2 SVGAGI. CDR3 sequence reads: CASSYTGWNQPQHF. DNA of the CDR3: TGTGCCAGCAGTTACACCGGGTGGAATCAGCCCCAGCATTTT.

The chain has TRBV6-2 or TRBV6-3 and TRBJ2-1; no definite D call. Germline CDR1 MNHEY, CDR2 SVGEGT. V lost 7 bases and J lost 4, with 5 bases in between. This CDR3 is built from 11 residues. The chain's CDR3 is CASNDYNEQFF. CDR3 sequence (DNA): TGTGCCAGCAACGATTACAATGAGCAGTTCTTC.

This clonotype was counted many times. This rearrangement joins TRBV6-6 to TRBJ2-7, with D perhaps TRBD2 (6 bases). The germline V and J ends were trimmed by 1 base and 4 bases, with 11 bases remaining between them. The CDR3 loop spans 14 amino acids. The germline V gene encodes CDR1 MNHNY and CDR2 SVGAGI (reference sequence). The CDR3 nucleotides read TGTGCCAGCAGTTACTTAGGAGGGCCGTACGAGCAGTACTTC. It encodes CASSYLGGPYEQYF.

This clonotype appeared a few times. The V gene is TRBV7-8, the J gene TRBJ1-5; no reliable D call. The CDR3 runs 17 residues. V lost 1 base and J 2 bases, leaving 15 bases between the germline ends. CDR1 and CDR2 (germline): SGHVS, FQNEAQ. CDR3 loop: CASSLGRFTRGNQPQHF. The CDR3 bases are TGTGCCAGCAGCTTAGGGCGGTTTACACGAGGCAATCAGCCCCAGCATTTT.

The rearrangement links TRBV7-9 to TRBJ2-5, with D possibly being TRBD1 (6 bases). Germline loops: CDR1 SEHNR, CDR2 FQNEAQ (reference sequence). The CDR3 is 14 amino acids. V was clipped by 5 bases and J by 5 bases, with 15 bases between them. The CDR3 nucleotides are TGTGCCAGCAGCCCCTCGACAGGAGCGGAGACCCAGTACTTC. It translates to CASSPSTGAETQYF.

The rearrangement uses TRBV2 and TRBJ2-7, with 12 positions matching TRBD1. The junction had 7 bases not matched to a gene; V was cut back by 9 bases and J by 7 bases. Per germline, CDR1 SNHLY and CDR2 FYNNEI. The length of the CDR3 is 13 residues. CDR3 nucleotide sequence: TGTGCCAGTTGGGACAGGGGGCTCAAGGAGCAGTACTTC. Translation: CASWDRGLKEQYF.

This clonotype showed up just a few times. This sequence joins TRBV19 and TRBJ2-7; no definite D call. The CDR3 contains 13 residues. CDR1 is LNHDA, CDR2 SQIVND, per germline (reference sequence). The CDR3 region is CLRYLPQNYEQYV. The CDR3 nucleotides read TGTCTCCGCTACCTCCCGCAGAACTACGAGCAGTACGTC.

This clonotype was observed a few times. The rearrangement joins TRBV2 to TRBJ2-3; D perhaps matches TRBD1 (6 bases). CDR1 and CDR2 (germline): SNHLY, FYNNEI. The CDR3 runs to 15 residues. The germline V and J ends were trimmed by 8 bases and 8 bases, with 23 bases remaining between them. CDR3 residues: CASPRLSRGTGTQYF. The CDR3 bases are TGTGCCAGCCCCCGACTTTCGAGGGGGACCGGTACGCAGTATTTT.

This chain connects TRBV4-2 to TRBJ1-1; a possible D gene is TRBD1 (5 bases). Trimming took 4 bases from V and 0 from J, leaving 21 bases between them. The CDR3 is made up of 18 amino acids. In germline, CDR1 is LGHNA, CDR2 YNFKEQ. The CDR3 nucleotides read TGTGCCAGCAGCCCTCTCCAGGGATCGGGAAAGCTGAACACTGAAGCTTTCTTT. This translates into CASSPLQGSGKLNTEAFF.

This clonotype was detected many times. The V gene is TRBV11-2, the J gene TRBJ1-6; a weak D match, TRBD1 (5 bases). This CDR3 has 18 amino acids. The V end was cut by 5 bases, the J end by 0 bases, with 17 bases between. Germline V gene sequence: CDR1 SGHAT, CDR2 FQNNGV. The CDR3 loop reads CASSPGENRSSYNSPLHF. The CDR3 coding sequence is TGTGCCAGCAGCCCTGGGGAAAACAGGAGCTCCTATAATTCACCCCTCCACTTT.

The table lists this clonotype with a few counts. This sequence joins TRBV28 and TRBJ2-7; no firm D call. V was pared by 6 bases and J by 3 bases, with 12 bases between. The CDR3 runs to 13 residues. The germline gives CDR1 MDHEN, CDR2 SYDVKM. The CDR3 DNA follows: TGTGCCAGCAGCACCAGGAACTTCTACGAGCAGTACGTC. Its protein is CASSTRNFYEQYV.

The V and J genes are TRBV7-2 and TRBJ2-7; D uncertain. Germline CDR1 and CDR2: SGHTA and FQGNSA. The CDR3 contains 13 residues. V was cut by 7 bases and J by 3 bases, with 13 bases left in between. CDR3 DNA: TGTGCCAGCACCAGCCACCCAGTCTACGAGCAGTACTTC. Its protein is CASTSHPVYEQYF.

This clonotype was seen only a few times. The V gene is TRBV6-5, the J gene TRBJ1-2; the D is unclear. The CDR3 is 14 amino acids. CDR1 is MNHEY, CDR2 SVGAGI, per germline. V shed 4 bases and J shed 2 bases, with 11 bases lying between them. CDR3 residues: CASSFNSLNYGYTF. For the CDR3, the DNA is TGTGCCAGCAGTTTTAACAGTCTAAACTATGGCTACACCTTC.

This clonotype was detected many times. The chain recombines TRBV6-5 with TRBJ2-2, with no clear D. Trimming pared 8 bases from V and 1 base from J, leaving 8 bases between. The CDR3 covers 13 residues. Germline V lookup: CDR1 MNHEY, CDR2 SVGAGI. The DNA of the CDR3 is TGTGCCAGCCGCCGGATGAACACCGGGGAGCTGTTTTTT. It is translated as CASRRMNTGELFF.

The J gene is TRBJ1-2, the V gene TRBV2; D might be TRBD1 (5 bases). The CDR3 is 14 residues long. Trimming removed 4 bases from V and 5 bases from J, with 14 bases in between. Germline V gene sequence: CDR1 SNHLY, CDR2 FYNNEI. CDR3 nucleotides: TGTGCCAGCAGTGGGGAACCGAGGGGATATGGCTACACCTTC. Protein sequence: CASSGEPRGYGYTF.

This clonotype occurred many times. The DNA of the CDR3 is TGTGCCAGCAGCTCCCGTGGGACGTACCGCTACACCTTC. Its protein is CASSSRGTYRYTF. The chain combines TRBV7-9 with TRBJ1-2; the D gene is possibly TRBD1 (5 bases). From germline, CDR1 is SEHNR and CDR2 FQNEAQ (reference sequence). The CDR3 runs 13 residues. V was cut by 4 bases and J by 9 bases, with 15 bases left in between.